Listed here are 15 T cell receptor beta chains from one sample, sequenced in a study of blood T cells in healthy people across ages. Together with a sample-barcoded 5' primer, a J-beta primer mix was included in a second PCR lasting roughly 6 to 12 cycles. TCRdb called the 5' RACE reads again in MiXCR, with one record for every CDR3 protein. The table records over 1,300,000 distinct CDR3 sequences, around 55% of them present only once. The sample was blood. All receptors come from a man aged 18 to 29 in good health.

This CDR3 reads CASSAPGQGFFGEQFF. The CDR3 nucleotides are TGTGCCAGCAGCGCCCCTGGACAGGGGTTTTTTGGTGAGCAGTTCTTC. The chain joins TRBV9 to TRBJ2-1, with 9 bases aligning to TRBD1. After removal of 3 bases from V and 9 bases from J, the junction contained 13 bases not matched to a gene. CDR1 is SGDLS, CDR2 YYNGEE, per germline. The CDR3 is made up of 16 amino acids.

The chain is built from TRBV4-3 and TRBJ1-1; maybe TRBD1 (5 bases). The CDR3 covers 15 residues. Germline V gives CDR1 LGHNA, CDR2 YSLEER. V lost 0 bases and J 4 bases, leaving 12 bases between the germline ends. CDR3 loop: CASSQEGEPRTEAFF. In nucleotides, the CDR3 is TGCGCCAGCAGCCAAGAGGGGGAACCACGCACTGAAGCTTTCTTT.

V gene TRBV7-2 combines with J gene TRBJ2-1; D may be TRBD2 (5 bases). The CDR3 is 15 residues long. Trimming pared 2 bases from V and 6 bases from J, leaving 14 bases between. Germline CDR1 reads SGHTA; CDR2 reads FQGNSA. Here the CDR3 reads CASSLSEPRGNEQFF. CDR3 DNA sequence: TGTGCCAGCAGCTTAAGTGAGCCCCGGGGCAATGAGCAGTTCTTC. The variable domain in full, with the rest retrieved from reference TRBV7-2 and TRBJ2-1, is GAGVSQSPSNKVTEKGKDVELRCDPISGHTALYWYRQSLGQGLEFLIYFQGNSAPDKSGLPSDRFSAERTGGSVSTLTIQRTQQEDSAVYLCASSLSEPRGNEQFFGPGTRLTVL.

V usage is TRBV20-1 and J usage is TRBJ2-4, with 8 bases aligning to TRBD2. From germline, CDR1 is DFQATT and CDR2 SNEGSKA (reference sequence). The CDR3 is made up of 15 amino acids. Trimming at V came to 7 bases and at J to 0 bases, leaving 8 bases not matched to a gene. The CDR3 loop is CSVGAGVLAKNIQYF. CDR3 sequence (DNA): TGCAGTGTAGGAGCGGGGGTGCTAGCCAAAAACATTCAGTACTTC.

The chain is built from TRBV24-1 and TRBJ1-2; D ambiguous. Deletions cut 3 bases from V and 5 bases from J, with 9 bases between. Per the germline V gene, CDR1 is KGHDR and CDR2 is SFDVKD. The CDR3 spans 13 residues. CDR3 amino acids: CATSDRAAYGYTF. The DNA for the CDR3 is TGTGCCACCAGTGATAGGGCAGCATATGGCTACACCTTC.

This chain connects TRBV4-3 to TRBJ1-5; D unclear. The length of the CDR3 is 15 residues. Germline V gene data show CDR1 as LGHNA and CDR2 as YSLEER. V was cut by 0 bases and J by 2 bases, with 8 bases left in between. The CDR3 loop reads CASSQDKGGNQPQHF. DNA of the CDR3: TGCGCCAGCAGCCAAGATAAGGGTGGCAATCAGCCCCAGCATTTT.

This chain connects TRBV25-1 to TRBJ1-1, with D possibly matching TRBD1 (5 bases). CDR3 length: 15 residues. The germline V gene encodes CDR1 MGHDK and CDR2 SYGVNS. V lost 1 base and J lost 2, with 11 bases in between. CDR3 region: CASSESGLGNTEAFF. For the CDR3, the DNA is TGTGCCAGCAGTGAATCAGGGCTGGGAAACACTGAAGCTTTCTTT.

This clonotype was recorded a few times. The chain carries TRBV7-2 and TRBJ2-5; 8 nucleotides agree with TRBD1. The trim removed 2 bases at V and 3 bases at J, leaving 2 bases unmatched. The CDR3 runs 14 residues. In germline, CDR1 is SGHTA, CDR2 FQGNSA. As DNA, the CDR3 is TGTGCCAGCAGCTTATCAGGGGGCAAAGAGACCCAGTACTTC. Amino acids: CASSLSGGKETQYF.

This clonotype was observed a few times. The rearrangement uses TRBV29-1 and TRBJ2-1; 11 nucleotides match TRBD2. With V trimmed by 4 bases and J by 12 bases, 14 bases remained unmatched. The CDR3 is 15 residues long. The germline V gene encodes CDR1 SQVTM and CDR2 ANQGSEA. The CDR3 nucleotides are TGCAGCGTTGGAACCACTAGCGGGAGTGTGGTTGTGCAGTTCTTC. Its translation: CSVGTTSGSVVVQFF.

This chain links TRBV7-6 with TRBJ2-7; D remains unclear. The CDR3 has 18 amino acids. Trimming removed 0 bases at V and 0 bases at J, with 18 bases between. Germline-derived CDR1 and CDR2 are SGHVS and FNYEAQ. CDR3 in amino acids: CASSLASGSNPSSYEQYF. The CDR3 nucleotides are TGTGCCAGCAGCTTAGCCTCTGGCAGTAACCCAAGCTCCTACGAGCAGTACTTC. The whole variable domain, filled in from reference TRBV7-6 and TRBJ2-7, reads GAGVSQSPRYKVTKRGQDVALRCDPISGHVSLYWYRQALGQGPEFLTYFNYEAQQDKSGLPNDRFSAERPEGSISTLTIQRTEQRDSAMYRCASSLASGSNPSSYEQYFGPGTRLTVT.

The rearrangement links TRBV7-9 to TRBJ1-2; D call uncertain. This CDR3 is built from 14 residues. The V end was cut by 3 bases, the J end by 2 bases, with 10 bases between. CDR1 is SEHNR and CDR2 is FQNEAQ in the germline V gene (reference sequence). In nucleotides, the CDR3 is TGTGCCAGCAGCTTTCTCACCGGCAACTATGGCTACACCTTC. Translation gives CASSFLTGNYGYTF.

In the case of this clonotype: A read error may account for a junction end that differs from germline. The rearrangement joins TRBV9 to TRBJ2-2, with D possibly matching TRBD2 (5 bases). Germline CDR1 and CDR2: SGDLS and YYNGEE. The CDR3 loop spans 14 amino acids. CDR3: CASSSRIDTGELFF. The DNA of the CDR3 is TGTGCCAGCAGCTCCAGAATTGACACCGGGGAGCTATTTTTT.

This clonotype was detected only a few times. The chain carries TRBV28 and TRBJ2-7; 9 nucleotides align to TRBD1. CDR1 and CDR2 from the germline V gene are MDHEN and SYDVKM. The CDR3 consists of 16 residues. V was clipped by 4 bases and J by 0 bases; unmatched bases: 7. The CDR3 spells CASSSFGTGSSYEQYF. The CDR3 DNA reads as TGTGCCAGCAGTTCATTCGGGACAGGGAGCTCCTACGAGCAGTACTTC.

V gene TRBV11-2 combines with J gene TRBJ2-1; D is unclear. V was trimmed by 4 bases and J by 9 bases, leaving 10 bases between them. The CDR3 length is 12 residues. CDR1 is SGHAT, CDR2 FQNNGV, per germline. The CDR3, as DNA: TGTGCCAGCAGCTCAACCGCAAGTGAGCAGTTCTTC. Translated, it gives CASSSTASEQFF.

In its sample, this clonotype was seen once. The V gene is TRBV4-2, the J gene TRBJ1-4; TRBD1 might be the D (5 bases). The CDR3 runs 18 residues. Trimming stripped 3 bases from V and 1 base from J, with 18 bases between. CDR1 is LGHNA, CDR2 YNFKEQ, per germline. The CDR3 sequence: CASSQGPRMGGTNEKLFF. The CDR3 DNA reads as TGTGCCAGCAGCCAGGGGCCCAGGATGGGGGGAACTAATGAAAAACTGTTTTTT.